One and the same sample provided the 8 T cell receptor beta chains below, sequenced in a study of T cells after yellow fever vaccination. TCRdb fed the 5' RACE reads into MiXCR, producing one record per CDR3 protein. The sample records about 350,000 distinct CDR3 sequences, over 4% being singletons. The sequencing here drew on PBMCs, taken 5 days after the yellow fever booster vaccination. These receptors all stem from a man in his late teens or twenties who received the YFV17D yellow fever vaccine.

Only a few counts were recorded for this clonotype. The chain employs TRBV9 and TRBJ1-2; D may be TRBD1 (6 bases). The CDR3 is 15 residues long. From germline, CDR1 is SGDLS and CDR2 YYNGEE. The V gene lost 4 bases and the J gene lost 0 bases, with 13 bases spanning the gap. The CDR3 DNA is TGTGCCAGCAGCCCATGGACAGTTGCTAACTATGGCTACACCTTC. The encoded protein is CASSPWTVANYGYTF.

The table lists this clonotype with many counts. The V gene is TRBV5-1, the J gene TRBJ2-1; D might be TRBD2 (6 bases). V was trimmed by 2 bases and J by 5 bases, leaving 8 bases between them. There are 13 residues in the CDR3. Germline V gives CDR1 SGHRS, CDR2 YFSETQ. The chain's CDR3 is CASSFGGDNEQFF. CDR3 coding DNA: TGCGCCAGCAGCTTTGGCGGGGACAATGAGCAGTTCTTC.

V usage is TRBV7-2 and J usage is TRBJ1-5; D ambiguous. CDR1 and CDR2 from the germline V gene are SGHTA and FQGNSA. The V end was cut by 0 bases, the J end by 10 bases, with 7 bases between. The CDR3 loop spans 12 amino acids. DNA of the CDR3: TGTGCCAGCAGCTTAGCGGGTCACCCCCAGCATTTT. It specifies CASSLAGHPQHF.

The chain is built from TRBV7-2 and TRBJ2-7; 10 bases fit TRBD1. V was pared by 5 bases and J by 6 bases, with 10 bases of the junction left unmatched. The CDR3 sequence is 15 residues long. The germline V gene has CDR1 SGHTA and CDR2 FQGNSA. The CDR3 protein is CASSPWGQGSGEQYF. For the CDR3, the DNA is TGTGCCAGCAGCCCTTGGGGACAGGGGTCGGGCGAGCAGTACTTC.

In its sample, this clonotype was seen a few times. The CDR3 sequence is CASSIQGANSPLHF. The CDR3, as DNA: TGTGCCAGTAGTATCCAGGGGGCAAATTCACCCCTCCACTTT. This chain uses TRBV19 with TRBJ1-6, with TRBD1 matching 8 bases. CDR3 length: 14 amino acids. J lost 7 bases, V lost 3 bases, and 2 bases had no gene match. Germline V gene data show CDR1 as LNHDA and CDR2 as SQIVND (reference sequence).

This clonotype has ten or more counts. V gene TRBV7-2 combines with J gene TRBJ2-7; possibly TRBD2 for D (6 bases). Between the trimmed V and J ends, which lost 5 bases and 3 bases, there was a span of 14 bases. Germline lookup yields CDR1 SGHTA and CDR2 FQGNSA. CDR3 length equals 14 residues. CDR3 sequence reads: CASSGGGTYYEQYF. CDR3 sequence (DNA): TGTGCCAGCAGCGGAGGCGGGACCTACTACGAGCAGTACTTC.

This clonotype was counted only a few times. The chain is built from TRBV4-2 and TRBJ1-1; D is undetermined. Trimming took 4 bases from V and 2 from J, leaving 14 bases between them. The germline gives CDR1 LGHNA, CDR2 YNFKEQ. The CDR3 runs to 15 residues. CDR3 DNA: TGTGCCAGCAGCCCCCCCGGTAGAGGAAACACTGAAGCTTTCTTT. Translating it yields CASSPPGRGNTEAFF.

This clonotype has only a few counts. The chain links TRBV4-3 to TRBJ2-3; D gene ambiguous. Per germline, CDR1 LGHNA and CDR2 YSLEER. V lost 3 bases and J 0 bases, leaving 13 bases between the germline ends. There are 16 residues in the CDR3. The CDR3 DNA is TGCGCCAGCAGCCAGAACCCATCAGCTAGCACAGATACGCAGTATTTT. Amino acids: CASSQNPSASTDTQYF.